This paragraph reports one T cell receptor (beta chain). It has no known antigen specificity. The sample belongs to a study of T cell clusters in autoimmune cytopenias (dated by TCRdb to about 2019). For the study in its entirety: A median TRB sequencing depth of roughly 56,000 reads per sample was reached, and a median of roughly 2,000 distinct TRB clonotypes per sample was obtained. In autoimmune cytopenia patients, peripheral blood TRB and IGH repertoires were sequenced during active disease and over treatment follow-up, together with healthy, CLL and autoimmune hepatitis controls. The study was designed to test whether a disease-specific immune repertoire signature usable as a blood-based biomarker is carried by autoimmune cytopenia patients.

Each sample's TRB amplification started from around 0.25 ug of peripheral blood genomic DNA, which corresponds to approximately 36,000 genome equivalents. TRB rearrangements were amplified by multiplex PCR following a touch-down protocol, with the TRB-A and TRB-B primer pools mixed in one tube. Illumina adapters and sample indices were added to the amplicons through two consecutive PCR reactions using Phusion HS II polymerase. The amplicons were gel-purified using the NucleoSpin Gel and PCR Clean-up kit, after which quantification was performed by Qubit and quality was checked on an Agilent 2100 Bioanalyzer. Libraries were sequenced on an Illumina MiSeq using 600-cycle, single-indexed, paired-end runs. Under the source paper's analysis protocol: Alignment and assembly of TRB reads were performed with MiXCR version 2.1.12 and the default MiXCR reference library. Each unique CDR3 nucleotide sequence defined a clone, and only productive sequences with at least two reads were analysed. To assess repertoire diversity, an R script computed alpha-parameterized diversity profiles (alpha 0 to 5), which included the Shannon (alpha 1) and Simpson (alpha 2) indices. Combinatorial TRB VJ usage was calculated with the tcR package and was compared between cohorts by principal component analysis performed with ade4. TCRbeta CDR3s were clustered with GLIPH on cohort pairs matched by age and read depth, and cluster frequencies were compared by Wilcoxon test. Reprocessed by TCRdb, the reads give a single entry per CDR3 protein sequence, without DNA. The V and J calls were determined by TCRdb, not by the authors. For this sample, the table gives about 4,000 distinct CDR3 sequences. Clones ranked in the top ten supply around a sixth of the sample.

General conclusions and limits of the study: Healthy donors showed approximately 3.3-fold more exclusive TRB clusters than active autoimmune hepatitis patients, consistent with an autoimmunity-wide signature. A lack of physiological T cell clusters in primary autoimmune cytopenia patients was suggested by GLIPH, as 51 clusters were found to be exclusive to healthy donors versus roughly 15 exclusive to patients. The T cell clusters were defined only in silico, and the functional role of the clusters still needed to be validated experimentally. Shifts in the TRB repertoire, including less even repertoires in secondary cytopenia and CLL, were mostly a reflection of lymphoma bias and not of autoimmunity. The cluster-lack signature was not observed for secondary cytopenia versus CLL, as the signature was apparently masked by the dominant lymphoma-associated repertoire.

Input material: peripheral blood. This receptor was taken from a human donor with an autoimmune cytopenia or autoimmune hepatitis (not recorded which).

The CDR3: CASSYAGNSNQPQHF. The rearranged segments are TRBV6-2 or TRBV6-3 and TRBJ1-5. Based on the germline V gene, the CDR1 and CDR2 sequences are MNHEY and SVGEGT. CDR3 length: 15 amino acids, cysteine to phenylalanine. The protein alone is recorded here.